This T cell receptor beta chain was captured in a study of blood T cell repertoires in COVID-19. Study context: Sources were T cells, B-cell-depleted T cells, or PBMCs; the material itself was cDNA or gDNA.

Sequencing was performed with immunoSEQ multiplex PCR; in TCRdb, only in-frame clones are kept and a portion is missing. In the table there are 25,000 to 35,000 clones, about 65% of which are singletons. The sequenced sample consisted of peripheral blood. The sequence was collected from a human donor in a cohort sampled during active COVID-19.

For the CDR3, the DNA is TGTGCCAGCAGCCCGGGACTAGCGGGAACCGGGGAGCTGTTTTTT. Amino acids: CASSPGLAGTGELFF. The V call is TRBV5-4, the J call TRBJ2-2; 13 positions agree with TRBD2. The germline V gene encodes CDR1 SGHNT and CDR2 YYREEE (reference sequence). V was clipped by 4 bases and J by 5 bases; unmatched bases: 2. The CDR3 has 15 residues.